The entry that follows covers one T cell receptor beta chain sequence. Its antigen is currently unknown. The data derive from a study of shared clonotypes between healthy human individuals. At the level of the study: Samples came from two female and a few male donors aged 18 to 49.

Trimming shortened V by 11 bases and J by 1 base, and 8 bases separated the two germline ends. CDR1 is SNHLY and CDR2 is FYNNEI in the germline V gene. The CDR3 is 11 residues long. Points from the study as a whole: Few donors limited the genetic and exposure-history diversity represented.

Unsorted samples, those not sorted, used roughly 99 million PBMCs for genomic DNA. The material for each subset, its genomic DNA, was split evenly across several immunoSEQ plates. The protocol was immunoSEQ multiplex PCR, while the TCRdb copy is restricted to in-frame clones and leaves out a portion. This repertoire shows more than 400,000 clones, about 85% found once; its top ten account for about 13%. The material sequenced was PBMCs. The clonotype originates from a woman aged 40-49 years in good health. Some clones in this sample may be carry-over from other donors' samples. The rearrangement joins TRBV2 to TRBJ1-1; the D is unclear. DNA for the CDR3: TGTGCCGGCGCACGGAACACTGAAGCTTTCTTT. It yields the protein CAGARNTEAFF.